The rows below give T cell receptor beta chains drawn from one sample of a study of cytomegalovirus exposure and HLA in healthy donors. Assay: immunoSEQ multiplex PCR; the TCRdb copy retains only in-frame clones and omits some. Altogether over 150,000 clones are present, around 64% being singletons, with the ten largest covering over 2.5%. The specimen sequenced was PBMCs. The receptors here all came from a woman aged 25 to 39 in good health and CMV-seronegative. Both conserved end residues are part of each CDR3. A D gene is named only where the DNA matches it firmly. Clone size appears in some rows only: once, few, many, or a class for an expanded clone.

j_call | d_call | v_call | clone_size | cdr3_aa | cdr3_nt
TRBJ2-7 | . | TRBV6-6 | . | CASSPLGGDHEQYF | TGTGCCAGCAGTCCACTAGGAGGGGACCACGAGCAGTACTTC
TRBJ2-1 | . | TRBV23-1 | . | CASSLATASSYNEQFF | TGCGCCAGCAGTCTAGCGACCGCAAGCTCCTACAATGAGCAGTTCTTC
TRBJ1-2 | . | TRBV10-3 | few | CATRTDGYTF | TGTGCCACCCGGACAGATGGCTACACCTTC
TRBJ2-2 | TRBD2 | TRBV7-2 | . | CASSDPGLAEITGELFF | TGTGCCAGCAGCGACCCGGGACTAGCAGAAATCACCGGGGAGCTGTTTTTT
TRBJ2-1 | . | TRBV5-4 | . | CASSSGGGLENEQFF | TGTGCCAGCAGCTCTGGGGGGGGCCTTGAAAATGAGCAGTTCTTC
TRBJ2-7 | . | TRBV2 | few | CASSGLAFEQYF | TGTGCCAGCAGTGGCCTAGCGTTCGAGCAGTACTTC
TRBJ1-3 | . | TRBV10-3 | . | CAIKGETGSSGNTIYF | TGTGCCATCAAGGGGGAGACTGGGTCTTCTGGAAACACCATATATTTT
TRBJ2-7 | . | TRBV4-1 | . | CASSQGLSYEQYF | TGCGCCAGCAGCCAGGGACTTTCGTACGAGCAGTACTTC
TRBJ1-2 | . | TRBV5-1 | few | CASSLENRDYGYTF | TGCGCCAGCAGCTTGGAGAACAGAGACTATGGCTACACCTTC
TRBJ2-7 | TRBD1 | TRBV7-3 | . | CASSLGGGQVEQYF | TGTGCCAGCAGCCTAGGAGGAGGACAGGTGGAGCAGTACTTC